This T cell receptor (beta chain) was sequenced during a study of blood T cells in healthy people across ages. With a J-beta primer mix and a sample-barcoded 5' primer, a second PCR ran roughly 6 to 11 cycles. Each cDNA molecule, via a template-switch adaptor with 12 random nucleotides, was tagged. Every individual sample yielded 2.5 million or more paired-end reads (each containing CDR3). TCRdb re-called the 5' RACE reads with MiXCR, one entry per CDR3 protein. The data show about 1.4 million distinct CDR3 sequences, roughly 64% seen once. Healthy Caucasian individuals from Russia aged about 6 to 90 served as donors. CDR3 length: 15 residues. The V gene's germline CDR1 is SEHNR and CDR2 FQNEAQ (reference sequence). V dropped 4 bases and J dropped 5; count of bases not matched to a gene: 8. Findings and caveats of the study: Strong correlation linked observed beta diversity and percent naive T cells.

This clonotype was seen more than once but under ten times. Its antigen is unidentified. The receptor was derived from a young man in good health. Sequenced input: blood. The chain carries TRBV7-9 and TRBJ2-1; 7 positions match TRBD1. The CDR3 here is CASSSPGTVDNEQFF. The CDR3 DNA sequence: TGTGCCAGCAGCTCTCCCGGGACAGTCGACAATGAGCAGTTCTTC.